These 26 T cell receptor beta chains originate from one sample sequenced in a study of blood T cell repertoires in COVID-19. Sequenced by immunoSEQ multiplex PCR; TCRdb stores in-frame clones only, minus some. The sample has around 100,000 clones, just over 90% seen once; the top ten hold around 0.94%. The sequenced material came from peripheral blood. Receptors originate from a man in his 60s with acute or convalescent COVID-19.

The chain recombines TRBV24-1 with TRBJ1-1; TRBD1 agrees at 10 bases. The germline gives CDR1 KGHDR, CDR2 SFDVKD. After removal of 2 bases from V and 1 base from J, the junction contained 18 bases not matched to a gene. CDR3 length: 21 residues. CDR3 amino acids: CATSDSPGSIRDRGTNTEAFF. CDR3 coding DNA: TGTGCCACCAGTGATTCCCCTGGGTCCATCCGGGACAGGGGCACGAACACTGAAGCTTTCTTT.

The V and J genes are TRBV10-2 and TRBJ2-3; TRBD2 matches at 9 bases. The V and J ends lost 6 bases and 0 bases, in that order; junction bases with no gene match: 1. This CDR3 region has 14 residues. Germline loops: CDR1 WSHSY, CDR2 SAAADI. The CDR3 here is CASRTSGSTDTQYF. In DNA form, the CDR3 reads TGCGCCAGCAGGACTAGCGGCAGCACAGATACGCAGTATTTT.

V usage is TRBV2 and J usage is TRBJ1-2; D unresolved. The CDR3 runs to 14 residues. The germline V and J ends were trimmed by 4 bases and 4 bases, with 13 bases remaining between them. The V gene's germline CDR1 is SNHLY and CDR2 FYNNEI. The CDR3 reads CASSAPLELYGYTF. As DNA, the CDR3 is TGTGCCAGCAGTGCGCCTCTGGAGCTCTATGGCTACACCTTC.

The chain joins TRBV19 to TRBJ1-2; perhaps TRBD1 as D (5 bases). V was clipped by 6 bases and J by 0 bases, with 11 bases between them. Germline loops: CDR1 LNHDA, CDR2 SQIVND (reference sequence). The CDR3 is made up of 14 amino acids. CDR3 region: CASSSGGPNYGYTF. The CDR3 nucleotides are TGTGCCAGTAGCAGCGGGGGACCTAACTATGGCTACACCTTC.

CDR3 in amino acids: CASSLTGSEETQYF. The DNA for the CDR3 is TGTGCCAGCAGCTTAACAGGGAGTGAGGAGACCCAGTACTTC. The chain uses TRBV7-9 and TRBJ2-5, with TRBD1 as a possible D gene (6 bases). The length of the CDR3 is 14 residues. The germline V and J ends were trimmed by 2 bases and 5 bases, with 12 bases remaining between them. Germline V gene data show CDR1 as SEHNR and CDR2 as FQNEAQ (reference sequence).

The gene calls are TRBV7-8 and TRBJ1-6; D gene uncertain. CDR1 and CDR2 from the germline V gene are SGHVS and FQNEAQ. The V end lost 5 bases, the J end lost 0 bases, and 5 bases lay between the germline ends. CDR3 length: 14 amino acids. The CDR3 region is CASSRGSYNSPLHF. CDR3 nucleotides: TGTGCCAGCAGCCGCGGCTCCTATAATTCACCCCTCCACTTT.

This clone was recorded once. V usage is TRBV15 and J usage is TRBJ2-3; 12 bases align to TRBD2. The germline gives CDR1 LNHNV, CDR2 YYDKDF (reference sequence). V was clipped by 4 bases and J by 4 bases; unmatched bases: 18. The CDR3 has 20 residues. The CDR3 sequence: CATSKIRLAGGPSSPDTQYF. CDR3 in DNA: TGTGCCACCAGCAAAATTCGGCTAGCGGGAGGGCCATCTTCCCCAGATACGCAGTATTTT.

The chain combines TRBV19 with TRBJ1-6; D is unresolved. Germline CDR1 LNHDA, CDR2 SQIVND (reference sequence). V was cut by 2 bases and J by 4 bases, with 9 bases left in between. CDR3 length: 15 amino acids. For the CDR3, the DNA is TGTGCCAGTAGTATAACAGTCTCGTATAATTCACCCCTCCACTTT. Translated: CASSITVSYNSPLHF.

The chain employs TRBV5-1 and TRBJ2-2, with 14 bases identical to TRBD2. V lost 1 base, J lost 7 bases, and 9 bases stayed unmatched. CDR1 is SGHRS and CDR2 is YFSETQ in the germline V gene. This CDR3 is 18 amino acids long. CDR3 DNA sequence: TGCGCCAGCAGCTTGAATTCAGGACTAGCGGGAGGTGGCGGGGAGCTGTTTTTT. Translated: CASSLNSGLAGGGGELFF. Drawing the rest from reference TRBV5-1 and TRBJ2-2, the complete variable domain is KAGVTQTPRYLIKTRGQQVTLSCSPISGHRSVSWYQQTPGQGLQFLFEYFSETQRNKGNFPGRFSGRQFSNSRSEMNVSTLELGDSALYLCASSLNSGLAGGGGELFFGEGSRLTVL.

The chain uses TRBV10-2 and TRBJ1-1; D might be TRBD1 (5 bases). V lost 3 bases and J 10 bases, leaving 12 bases between the germline ends. Germline V gene sequence: CDR1 WSHSY, CDR2 SAAADI. CDR3 length: 12 amino acids. CDR3 sequence: CASSETQGTAFF. CDR3 in DNA: TGCGCCAGCAGTGAAACGCAGGGTACAGCTTTCTTT.

The V and J genes are TRBV25-1 and TRBJ1-4; D gene ambiguous. This CDR3 contains 12 residues. V lost 4 bases, J lost 13 bases, and 13 bases lay in between. The germline gives CDR1 MGHDK, CDR2 SYGVNS. In nucleotides, the CDR3 is TGTGCCAGCAGTGGCCAATATAGTTCACTGTTTTTT. Protein sequence: CASSGQYSSLFF.

The gene calls are TRBV5-4 and TRBJ2-3; D is ambiguous. Trimming cost V 1 base and J 12 bases, with 15 bases left between them. Germline-derived CDR1 and CDR2 are SGHNT and YYREEE (reference sequence). This CDR3 comprises 13 residues. CDR3 in DNA: TGTGCCAGCAGCTTGCCCGAAAAGAGGAACCAGTATTTT. It is translated as CASSLPEKRNQYF.

A single count supports this clone. The V and J genes are TRBV30 and TRBJ2-3; the match to TRBD1 covers 9 bases. The CDR3 length is 15 residues. Trimming at V came to 0 bases and at J to 9 bases, leaving 10 bases not matched to a gene. Germline lookup yields CDR1 GTSNPN and CDR2 SVGIG (reference sequence). The CDR3 here is CAWSVGQGPQGTQYF. The CDR3 DNA reads as TGTGCCTGGAGTGTGGGACAGGGCCCTCAGGGGACGCAGTATTTT. The whole variable domain, filled in from reference TRBV30 and TRBJ2-3, reads SQTIHQWPATLVQPVGSPLSLECTVEGTSNPNLYWYRQAAGRGLQLLFYSVGIGQISSEVPQNLSASRPQDRQFILSSKKLLLSDSGFYLCAWSVGQGPQGTQYFGPGTRLTVL.

The chain uses TRBV6-1 and TRBJ2-7; the D gene is possibly TRBD2 (5 bases). The V end lost 2 bases, the J end lost 2 bases, and 19 bases lay between the germline ends. CDR3 length: 17 residues. The germline V gene encodes CDR1 MNHNS and CDR2 SASEGT. In DNA form, the CDR3 reads TGTGCCAGCAGTGAACCCGGAGGTGGGTGGCAAGCCTACGAGCAGTACTTC. Its protein product is CASSEPGGGWQAYEQYF.

The chain uses TRBV6-6 and TRBJ2-5; 8 bases match TRBD1. Germline assignment: CDR1 MNHNY and CDR2 SVGAGI (reference sequence). This CDR3 has 15 amino acids. The trim removed 5 bases at V and 3 bases at J, leaving 8 bases unmatched. CDR3 in amino acids: CASSPSLTGEETQYF. For the CDR3, the DNA is TGTGCCAGCAGTCCCTCCCTGACAGGGGAAGAGACCCAGTACTTC.

The V and J genes are TRBV5-1 and TRBJ2-5; possible D gene TRBD1, 5 bases. V lost 5 bases to trimming and J lost 5 bases, with 19 bases between them. The V gene's germline CDR1 is SGHRS and CDR2 YFSETQ. CDR3 length: 15 amino acids. The CDR3 reads CASRDLRVNEETQYF. The CDR3 region has the DNA TGCGCCAGCAGGGACCTCAGGGTTAATGAGGAGACCCAGTACTTC.

This chain connects TRBV7-8 to TRBJ2-6; 7 bases line up with TRBD1. The CDR3 is made up of 18 amino acids. CDR1 is SGHVS and CDR2 is FQNEAQ in the germline V gene. J was trimmed by 0 bases and V by 7 bases; bases with no gene match: 12. The CDR3 spells CASTPSRDRPSGANVLTF. The CDR3 nucleotides are TGTGCCAGCACCCCTTCTCGGGACAGACCCTCTGGGGCCAACGTCCTGACTTTC.

This clone was counted between two and nine times. The chain uses TRBV7-9 and TRBJ2-2, with a possible D match to TRBD1 (5 bases). The CDR3 sequence is 16 residues long. The germline gives CDR1 SEHNR, CDR2 FQNEAQ (reference sequence). V lost 5 bases to trimming and J lost 6 bases, with 19 bases between them. As DNA, the CDR3 is TGTGCCAGCAGCCACCCCCCAAAACCAGGGCCCGGGGAGCTGTTTTTT. Its translation is CASSHPPKPGPGELFF.

This chain uses TRBV6-1 with TRBJ2-2; 7 bases map to TRBD2. V lost 1 base and J lost 5; bases outside the gene matches: 4. This CDR3 contains 15 residues. CDR1 and CDR2 (germline): MNHNS, SASEGT. CDR3 sequence (DNA): TGTGCCAGCAGTGAAGTTCAAGCGGGGACCGGGGAGCTGTTTTTT. Its translation: CASSEVQAGTGELFF.

The genes are TRBV30 and TRBJ2-7, with 10 nucleotides matching TRBD2. CDR1 GTSNPN and CDR2 SVGIG come from the germline V gene (reference sequence). The CDR3 loop spans 12 amino acids. J gave up 13 bases and V 3 bases, and 9 bases lay outside the gene matches. As DNA, the CDR3 is TGTGCCTGGAGCGCACGAGCGGGAGGGCCTTACTTC. Residues: CAWSARAGGPYF.

The J gene is TRBJ2-1, the V gene TRBV5-1; 7 bases fit TRBD2. Germline V gene data show CDR1 as SGHRS and CDR2 as YFSETQ. The CDR3 has 15 residues. V trimming: 1 base; J trimming: 9 bases; junction bases outside the gene matches: 10. CDR3: CASSLMAGDGGEQFF. The CDR3 coding sequence is TGCGCCAGCAGCTTGATGGCGGGAGATGGGGGTGAGCAGTTCTTC.

The J gene is TRBJ2-5, the V gene TRBV11-2; a possible D gene is TRBD1 (6 bases). CDR3 length: 14 residues. The germline V and J ends were trimmed by 4 bases and 3 bases, with 12 bases remaining between them. CDR1 is SGHAT and CDR2 is FQNNGV in the germline V gene. The CDR3 region has the DNA TGTGCCAGCAGCTCGGGACATGGGAAAGAGACCCAGTACTTC. As protein: CASSSGHGKETQYF.

V usage is TRBV5-5 and J usage is TRBJ2-3; D possibly corresponds to TRBD2 (6 bases). V lost 0 bases and J 6 bases, leaving 8 bases between the germline ends. In germline, CDR1 is SGHKS, CDR2 YYEKEE (reference sequence). The CDR3 totals 13 residues. CDR3 in amino acids: CASSLDGGDTQYF. CDR3 nucleotides: TGTGCCAGCAGCTTGGACGGGGGTGATACGCAGTATTTT.

This clone has at least ten counts. The chain employs TRBV28 and TRBJ2-7, with D tentatively TRBD1 (6 bases). V lost 4 bases and J 2 bases, leaving 12 bases between the germline ends. In germline, CDR1 is MDHEN, CDR2 SYDVKM. The CDR3 runs 14 residues. This CDR3 is CASSWTARTYEQYF. In DNA, the CDR3 is TGTGCCAGCAGTTGGACAGCCCGGACCTACGAGCAGTACTTC.

The chain uses TRBV7-8 and TRBJ1-5; no clear D. Trimming took 8 bases from V and 0 from J, leaving 11 bases between them. The CDR3 contains 14 residues. Germline V gene sequence: CDR1 SGHVS, CDR2 FQNEAQ. CDR3 DNA sequence: TGTGCCAGCCAACTGAGTGATAGCAATCAGCCCCAGCATTTT. Residues: CASQLSDSNQPQHF. Full variable domain (remainder filled in from reference TRBV7-8 and TRBJ1-5): GAGVSQSPRYKVAKRGQDVALRCDPISGHVSLFWYQQALGQGPEFLTYFQNEAQLDKSGLPSDRFFAERPEGSVSTLKIQRTQQEDSAVYLCASQLSDSNQPQHFGDGTRLSIL.

This sequence joins TRBV7-3 and TRBJ2-3; TRBD2 aligns across 10 bases. This CDR3 spans 17 amino acids. V was clipped by 5 bases and J by 2 bases; unmatched bases: 10. The germline CDR1 and CDR2 sequences are SGHTA and FQGTGA. CDR3 amino acids: CASSRTGTSDITDTQYF. The CDR3 DNA follows: TGTGCCAGCAGCAGGACTGGGACTAGCGACATCACAGATACGCAGTATTTT.